The present TCR beta chain was sequenced within a study of blood T cell repertoires in COVID-19. In the study overall: Italy, Spain and the United States were the sources of the convalescent and acute COVID-19 samples. T cells, B-cell-depleted T cells, or PBMCs provided the cDNA or gDNA that served as material.

In the authors' methods: Amplification from reference gene primers served as the basis for estimated nucleated cell counts. Libraries were prepared by immunoSEQ multiplex PCR; TCRdb keeps only in-frame clonotypes and omits some of them. V and J calls and clone size are given by that table; D and trimming were obtained from the DNA. This table has a few hundred thousand clones, 80% to 90% appearing once. Germline CDR1 LGHDT, CDR2 YNNKEL (reference sequence). V was cut by 5 bases and J by 0 bases, with 14 bases left in between. CDR3 length: 16 amino acids. The clonotype comes from a woman aged 40 to 55 who had recovered from COVID-19. What was sequenced was peripheral blood. The chain links TRBV3-1 (or the pseudogene TRBV3-2) to TRBJ1-3; D may be TRBD1 (6 bases). CDR3 DNA: TGTGCCAGCAGCTCACAAGGGGGGGACTCTGGAAACACCATATATTTT. This codes for CASSSQGGDSGNTIYF.